The T cell receptor (beta chain) described here comes from a study of blood T cell repertoires in COVID-19. Study at large: The study drew acute and convalescent COVID-19 samples from the United States, Italy and Spain. T cells, B-cell-depleted T cells, or PBMCs provided the cDNA or gDNA that served as material.

Source study methods: The assay estimated nucleated cells by amplifying reference gene primers. Using immunoSEQ multiplex PCR, the repertoire was profiled, and TCRdb retains in-frame clones only, with some absent. D and trimming were read from the DNA, whereas the V and J calls and clone size are those reported in that table. Found here are 80,000 or so clones, 80% to 95% of them singletons; the top ten hold roughly 1%. The CDR3 is made up of 13 amino acids. With V trimmed by 6 bases and J by 4 bases, 2 bases remained unmatched. The sequenced material came from peripheral blood. The sequence derives from a woman between 45 and 60 years old in a cohort sampled during active COVID-19. V usage is TRBV12-3 or TRBV12-4 and J usage is TRBJ1-4; TRBD1 matches at 7 bases. CDR3 coding DNA: TGTGCCAGCAGGGGACAGAGTAATGAAAAACTGTTTTTT. Translating gives CASRGQSNEKLFF.